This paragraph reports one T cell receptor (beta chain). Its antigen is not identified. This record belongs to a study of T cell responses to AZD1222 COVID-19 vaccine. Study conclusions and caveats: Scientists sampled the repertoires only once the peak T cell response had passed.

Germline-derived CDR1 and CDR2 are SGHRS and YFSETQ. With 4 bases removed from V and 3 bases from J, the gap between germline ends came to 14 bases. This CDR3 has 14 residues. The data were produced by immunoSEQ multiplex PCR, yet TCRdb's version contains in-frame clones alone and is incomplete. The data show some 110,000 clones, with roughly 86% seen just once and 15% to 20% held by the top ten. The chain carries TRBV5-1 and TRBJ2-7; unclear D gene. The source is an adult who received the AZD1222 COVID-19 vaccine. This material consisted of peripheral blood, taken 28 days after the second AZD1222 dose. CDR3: CASSAGPIVYEQYF. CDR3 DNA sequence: TGCGCCAGCAGCGCCGGACCGATTGTCTACGAGCAGTACTTC.